The 21 T cell receptor beta chains below all came from one sample that was sequenced in a study of blood T cell repertoires in COVID-19. The table came from immunoSEQ multiplex PCR; TCRdb's copy has only in-frame clones and leaves some out. The table lists approximately 200,000 clones, about 80% of them singletons. The material sequenced was peripheral blood. The source of these receptors is a woman in her 50s with acute or convalescent COVID-19.

This clone was detected a few times. The rearrangement links TRBV3-1 (or the pseudogene TRBV3-2) to TRBJ1-1; D is perhaps TRBD1 (5 bases). The ends were cut back, 0 bases at V and 6 bases at J, with 11 bases in the middle. This CDR3 contains 14 residues. The V gene's germline CDR1 is LGHDT and CDR2 YNNKEL (reference sequence). CDR3: CASSQDGGWAEAFF. The CDR3 DNA is TGTGCCAGCAGCCAAGATGGGGGGTGGGCTGAAGCTTTCTTT.

This chain links TRBV5-1 with TRBJ2-2; no firm D call. The CDR3 runs 16 residues. The germline V gene has CDR1 SGHRS and CDR2 YFSETQ. The germline V and J ends were trimmed by 3 bases and 4 bases, with 16 bases remaining between them. CDR3 region: CASSSDLVPTTGELFF. The CDR3 nucleotides are TGCGCCAGCAGCTCAGACTTAGTGCCAACCACCGGGGAGCTGTTTTTT.

Here the CDR3 DNA reads TGTGCCAGCAGCCTAACAGGGGGTAATTCACCCCTCCACTTT. Translation gives CASSLTGGNSPLHF. The chain combines TRBV3-1 (or the pseudogene TRBV3-2) with TRBJ1-6, with 8 bases fitting TRBD1. Trimming removed 4 bases from V and 6 bases from J; junction bases left unmatched: 2. The CDR3 has 14 amino acids. Germline V gene sequence: CDR1 LGHDT, CDR2 YNNKEL (reference sequence).

In its sample, this clone was seen a few times. V usage is TRBV9 and J usage is TRBJ1-6; 9 bases line up with TRBD1. The CDR3 extends over 15 amino acids. The germline V gene encodes CDR1 SGDLS and CDR2 YYNGEE. With 3 bases clipped from V and 8 bases from J, the junction kept 6 bases outside the gene matches. CDR3 bases: TGTGCCAGCAGCGCTACAACAGGGGGCTATTCACCCCTCCACTTT. It encodes CASSATTGGYSPLHF. The complete variable domain, with remaining parts taken from reference TRBV9 and TRBJ1-6, reads DSGVTQTPKHLITATGQRVTLRCSPRSGDLSVYWYQQSLDQGLQFLIQYYNGEERAKGNILERFSAQQFPDLHSELNLSSLELGDSALYFCASSATTGGYSPLHFGNGTRLTVT.

The chain couples TRBV12-1 to TRBJ2-7; TRBD2, the table's D call, was not compared with the DNA. TRBV12-1 is a pseudogene locus. This CDR3 is built from 15 residues. CDR3 nucleotides: TGTGCCAGCAGCGGGGGGACTAGCGGGAAGGACGAGCAGTACTTC. This sequence encodes CASSGGTSGKDEQYF.

The chain couples TRBV6-2 or TRBV6-3 to TRBJ1-5; possibly TRBD1 for D (6 bases). This CDR3 is built from 14 residues. Trimming removed 2 bases from V and 4 bases from J, with 9 bases in between. Germline CDR1 and CDR2: MNHEY and SVGEGT. The CDR3 here is CASSYHRENQPQHF. In DNA form, the CDR3 reads TGTGCCAGCAGTTACCACAGGGAAAATCAGCCCCAGCATTTT.

CDR3 sequence reads: CASSHPGQGATNEKLFF. The CDR3 DNA follows: TGCGCCAGCAGCCACCCGGGACAGGGGGCGACTAATGAAAAACTGTTTTTT. V gene TRBV5-1 combines with J gene TRBJ1-4; 12 bases are a match to TRBD1. The junction had 6 bases not matched to a gene; V was cut back by 4 bases and J by 2 bases. CDR3 length: 17 amino acids. From germline, CDR1 is SGHRS and CDR2 YFSETQ.

This clone was detected only a few times. This chain links TRBV19 with TRBJ1-1; D ambiguous. Deletions cut 5 bases from V and 4 bases from J, with 14 bases between. The CDR3 is 14 residues long. The germline V gene encodes CDR1 LNHDA and CDR2 SQIVND (reference sequence). DNA for the CDR3: TGTGCCAGTAGTGGTCCCCGGGTCGGCACTGAAGCTTTCTTT. Protein product: CASSGPRVGTEAFF.

This clone was found once. V and J are TRBV9 and TRBJ2-2, with D possibly TRBD2 on 5 matching bases. Germline V CDR1 and CDR2: SGDLS, YYNGEE. The ends were cut back, 2 bases at V and 4 bases at J, with 6 bases in the middle. The CDR3 runs 13 residues. The CDR3 sequence is CASSVEGTGELFF. The CDR3 bases are TGTGCCAGCAGCGTTGAGGGCACCGGGGAGCTGTTTTTT.

The chain links TRBV30 to TRBJ1-6, with 8 bases fitting TRBD1. This CDR3 is 12 amino acids long. The junction had 5 bases not matched to a gene; V was cut back by 5 bases and J by 11 bases. Germline CDR1 and CDR2: GTSNPN and SVGIG (reference sequence). CDR3: CAWGRTGTPLHF. As DNA, the CDR3 is TGTGCCTGGGGCAGGACAGGGACACCCCTCCACTTT.

This clone was recorded only once. V and J are TRBV29-1 and TRBJ2-4; TRBD2 agrees at 16 bases. The V gene's germline CDR1 is SQVTM and CDR2 ANQGSEA. The V gene end was trimmed by 7 bases and the J gene end by 12 bases; junction bases not matched to a gene: 3. The CDR3 is 12 residues long. The CDR3, as DNA: TGCAGCGCGGGACTAGCGGGGGGGTATCAGTACTTC. This translates into CSAGLAGGYQYF. The full variable domain, with the rest looked up from reference TRBV29-1 and TRBJ2-4, is SAVISQKPSRDICQRGTSLTIQCQVDSQVTMMFWYRQQPGQSLTLIATANQGSEATYESGFVIDKFPISRPNLTFSTLTVSNMSPEDSSIYLCSAGLAGGYQYFGAGTRLSVL.

The V and J genes are TRBV5-1 and TRBJ2-1, with 9 bases matching TRBD2. V dropped 4 bases and J dropped 1; count of bases not matched to a gene: 3. The V gene's germline CDR1 is SGHRS and CDR2 YFSETQ. CDR3 length: 15 residues. The CDR3 nucleotides read TGCGCCAGCAGCACGGGACTAGCTTCCTACAATGAGCAGTTCTTC. This codes for CASSTGLASYNEQFF.

The rearrangement joins TRBV3-1 (or the pseudogene TRBV3-2) to TRBJ1-5; no clear D gene. The V gene lost 0 bases and the J gene lost 4 bases, with 7 bases spanning the gap. This CDR3 spans 14 amino acids. CDR1 and CDR2 from the germline V gene are LGHDT and YNNKEL (reference sequence). CDR3 amino acids: CASSQDSANQPQHF. CDR3 DNA: TGTGCCAGCAGCCAAGACAGCGCAAATCAGCCCCAGCATTTT.

The chain combines TRBV28 with TRBJ1-4; the D gene is possibly TRBD1 (5 bases). The CDR3 totals 15 residues. CDR1 is MDHEN, CDR2 SYDVKM, per germline. Between the trimmed V and J ends, which lost 4 bases and 0 bases, there was a span of 9 bases. CDR3 sequence (DNA): TGTGCCAGCAGTTCTCGACAGACAACTAATGAAAAACTGTTTTTT. Its protein is CASSSRQTTNEKLFF.

The chain joins TRBV6-2 or TRBV6-3 to TRBJ2-7; maybe TRBD1 (6 bases). Deletions cut 2 bases from V and 3 bases from J, with 8 bases between. Germline V gene sequence: CDR1 MNHEY, CDR2 SVGEGT. CDR3 length: 13 amino acids. CDR3 in DNA: TGTGCCAGCAGTTACGGGGGACACTACGAGCAGTACTTC. It yields the protein CASSYGGHYEQYF.

This clone was detected only a few times. The genes are TRBV30 and TRBJ1-6; no reliable D call. CDR1 is GTSNPN, CDR2 SVGIG, per germline (reference sequence). Trimming removed 2 bases at V and 8 bases at J, with 7 bases between. This CDR3 has 12 amino acids. CDR3 coding DNA: TGTGCCTGGAGTAGGACTTATTCACCCCTCCACTTT. Translating it yields CAWSRTYSPLHF.

This chain links TRBV7-6 with TRBJ1-1; TRBD1 might be the D (5 bases). The germline CDR1 and CDR2 sequences are SGHVS and FNYEAQ. The length of the CDR3 is 15 residues. Trimming pared 4 bases from V and 6 bases from J, leaving 18 bases between. The CDR3 region is CASSSSTARPAEAFF. In DNA form, the CDR3 reads TGTGCCAGCAGCTCCTCGACAGCGCGTCCAGCTGAAGCTTTCTTT.

The chain has TRBV7-2 and TRBJ2-5; 7 bases map to TRBD1. The ends lost 4 bases at V and 9 bases at J; junction bases unmatched: 11. Looked up from germline, CDR1 is SGHTA and CDR2 is FQGNSA. CDR3 length: 14 amino acids. The CDR3 region has the DNA TGTGCCAGCAGCTCGGGACAGCCAGGGGAGTCCCAGTACTTC. Its protein product is CASSSGQPGESQYF.

This chain joins TRBV28 and TRBJ2-7, with 9 nucleotides matching TRBD1. Germline trimming cut 4 bases from V and 6 bases from J; bases unmatched to any gene: 10. The CDR3 runs to 15 residues. CDR1 is MDHEN, CDR2 SYDVKM, per germline. CDR3 bases: TGTGCCAGCAGTTCCAGGGACAGGGCCCGCGGCGAGCAGTACTTC. Protein product: CASSSRDRARGEQYF.

The J gene is TRBJ2-5, the V gene TRBV4-2; no reliable D call. The CDR3 loop spans 14 amino acids. Germline V gene data show CDR1 as LGHNA and CDR2 as YNFKEQ. Trimming stripped 0 bases from V and 5 bases from J, with 10 bases between. The DNA for the CDR3 is TGTGCCAGCAGCCAAGATTCCTTGGCTGAGACCCAGTACTTC. It translates to CASSQDSLAETQYF.

V usage is TRBV29-1 and J usage is TRBJ1-1; D possibly corresponds to TRBD1 (6 bases). This CDR3 contains 14 residues. In germline, CDR1 is SQVTM, CDR2 ANQGSEA. V lost 4 bases and J lost 3, with 15 bases in between. The CDR3 DNA reads TGCAGCGTTGCCCTGGGGGCTGGGGACACTGAAGCTTTCTTT. Amino acids: CSVALGAGDTEAFF.